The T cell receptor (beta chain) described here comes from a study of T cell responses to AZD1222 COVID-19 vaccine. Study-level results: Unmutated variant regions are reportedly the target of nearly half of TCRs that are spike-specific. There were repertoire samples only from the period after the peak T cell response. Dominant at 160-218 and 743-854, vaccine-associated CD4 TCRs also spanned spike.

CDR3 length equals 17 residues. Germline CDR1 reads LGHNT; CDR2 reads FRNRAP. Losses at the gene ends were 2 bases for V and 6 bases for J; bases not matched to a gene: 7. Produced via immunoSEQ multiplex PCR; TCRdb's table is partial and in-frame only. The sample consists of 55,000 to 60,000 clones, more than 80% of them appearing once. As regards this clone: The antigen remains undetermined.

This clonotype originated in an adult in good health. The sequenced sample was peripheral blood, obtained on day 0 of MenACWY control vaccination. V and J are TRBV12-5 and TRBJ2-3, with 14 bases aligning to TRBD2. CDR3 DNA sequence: TGTGCTAGTGGTTTGTATGGACTAGCGGGAGGTGCGGATACGCAGTATTTT. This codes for CASGLYGLAGGADTQYF.